The 23 T cell receptor beta chains presented below share a single source sample, sequenced in a study of shared clonotypes between healthy human individuals. TCRdb's table, derived via immunoSEQ multiplex PCR, lists solely in-frame clones and lacks some. This table holds about 340,000 clones, around four fifths found once. Source material: memory CD4+ T cells sorted from blood. Described subset: CD45RA-negative fraction. The receptors derive from a man younger than 45 in good health.

This clone was seen more than once but under ten times. V gene TRBV11-2 combines with J gene TRBJ2-7, with D possibly matching TRBD2 (6 bases). The V end was cut by 6 bases, the J end by 2 bases, with 11 bases between. CDR3 length: 13 residues. CDR1 and CDR2 (germline): SGHAT, FQNNGV. CDR3 protein: CASRGTGTYEQYF. The CDR3 nucleotides read TGTGCCAGCAGGGGGACTGGAACCTACGAGCAGTACTTC.

The V and J genes are TRBV15 and TRBJ2-7, with 8 bases lining up with TRBD1. V dropped 4 bases and J dropped 3; count of bases not matched to a gene: 8. Germline V gives CDR1 LNHNV, CDR2 YYDKDF (reference sequence). CDR3 length equals 15 residues. The CDR3 DNA reads as TGTGCCACCAGCAAAGCGGACAGGGCCCTCTACGAGCAGTACTTC. Translating gives CATSKADRALYEQYF.

The gene calls are TRBV5-5 and TRBJ2-7, with TRBD2 identical over 7 bases. Trimming cost V 0 bases and J 3 bases; bases outside gene matches: 6. Germline V lookup: CDR1 SGHKS, CDR2 YYEKEE (reference sequence). This CDR3 region has 15 residues. This chain's CDR3 is CASSLVVAGVYEQYF. The CDR3 DNA sequence: TGTGCCAGCAGCTTGGTGGTAGCGGGTGTCTACGAGCAGTACTTC. Full variable domain (rest looked up from reference TRBV5-5 and TRBJ2-7): DAGVTQSPTHLIKTRGQQVTLRCSPISGHKSVSWYQQVLGQGPQFIFQYYEKEERGRGNFPDRFSARQFPNYSSELNVNALLLGDSALYLCASSLVVAGVYEQYFGPGTRLTVT.

The CDR3 coding sequence is TGCAGCGTTGCGGCCCTAGCGGGAGGGCCAGGAGAGACCCAGTACTTC. This encodes CSVAALAGGPGETQYF. J is TRBJ2-5 and V is TRBV29-1; 12 nucleotides line up with TRBD2. The CDR3 runs 16 residues. From germline, CDR1 is SQVTM and CDR2 ANQGSEA. Unmatched junction bases numbered 10, after V lost 4 bases and J lost 4 bases. Together with reference TRBV29-1 and TRBJ2-5, the CDR3 gives the full variable domain: SAVISQKPSRDICQRGTSLTIQCQVDSQVTMMFWYRQQPGQSLTLIATANQGSEATYESGFVIDKFPISRPNLTFSTLTVSNMSPEDSSIYLCSVAALAGGPGETQYFGPGTRLLVL.

The rearrangement links TRBV27 to TRBJ2-6; D not certain. Germline V gene data show CDR1 as MNHEY and CDR2 as SMNVEV (reference sequence). Trimming cost V 2 bases and J 4 bases, with 6 bases left between them. CDR3 length: 14 amino acids. The CDR3 sequence: CASSLNAGANVLTF. The CDR3 nucleotides read TGTGCCAGCAGTTTAAATGCCGGGGCCAACGTCCTGACTTTC.

The V gene is TRBV4-1, the J gene TRBJ1-5, with a tentative D call TRBD1 (5 bases). The CDR3 length is 19 residues. The germline V and J ends were trimmed by 0 bases and 3 bases, with 21 bases remaining between them. Germline lookup yields CDR1 MGHRA and CDR2 YSYEKL. The CDR3 loop reads CASSQEMFRGMDNNQPQHF. Here the CDR3 DNA reads TGCGCCAGCAGCCAAGAAATGTTTCGGGGGATGGATAACAATCAGCCCCAGCATTTT.

This clone was seen more than once but under ten times. This sequence joins TRBV2 and TRBJ2-1; 7 bases match TRBD1. CDR1 SNHLY and CDR2 FYNNEI come from the germline V gene. The CDR3 contains 14 residues. V gave up 7 bases and J gave up 7 bases; unmatched junction bases: 10. DNA of the CDR3: TGTGCCAGCACTCGACAGGGCATTATGAATGAGCAGTTCTTC. Translation gives CASTRQGIMNEQFF.

V usage is TRBV5-1 and J usage is TRBJ2-3; D is undetermined. Trimming shortened V by 0 bases and J by 3 bases, and 5 bases separated the two germline ends. The V gene's germline CDR1 is SGHRS and CDR2 YFSETQ. This CDR3 spans 13 amino acids. The CDR3: CASSLGWTDTQYF. The CDR3 DNA follows: TGCGCCAGCAGCTTGGGGTGGACAGATACGCAGTATTTT.

CDR3 nucleotide sequence: TGTGCCAGCAGCAGACAGGGGACCGGGGAGCTGTTTTTT. Amino acid sequence: CASSRQGTGELFF. The chain is built from TRBV5-6 and TRBJ2-2; 8 positions match TRBD1. The junction had 1 base not matched to a gene; V was cut back by 4 bases and J by 5 bases. From germline, CDR1 is SGHDT and CDR2 YYEEEE. This CDR3 comprises 13 residues.

This rearrangement joins TRBV19 to TRBJ1-2; the match to TRBD1 covers 7 bases. Trimming at V came to 3 bases and at J to 6 bases, leaving 13 bases not matched to a gene. The CDR3 has 16 amino acids. Germline V CDR1 and CDR2: LNHDA, SQIVND (reference sequence). The CDR3 sequence is CASSIGTDFGYDGYTF. The CDR3 DNA reads as TGTGCCAGTAGTATTGGGACAGACTTCGGGTATGATGGCTACACCTTC.

This chain links TRBV28 with TRBJ1-1; TRBD1 aligns across 7 bases. V lost 1 base and J lost 7; bases outside the gene matches: 9. The CDR3 has 15 residues. Germline V gene lookup returns CDR1 MDHEN and CDR2 SYDVKM. The CDR3 DNA is TGTGCCAGCAGTTTATATGGGGATGGGGACAGTGAAGCTTTCTTT. Amino acid sequence: CASSLYGDGDSEAFF.

V gene TRBV4-3 combines with J gene TRBJ2-1, with 14 bases that match TRBD2. J gave up 10 bases and V 4 bases, and 6 bases lay outside the gene matches. Germline CDR1 LGHNA, CDR2 YSLEER. This CDR3 has 15 residues. The CDR3 bases are TGCGCCAGCAGCCCGGGACTAGCGGGAGCAAAAGAGCAGTTCTTC. Protein sequence: CASSPGLAGAKEQFF.

The chain links TRBV6-1 to TRBJ2-7; weak D call: TRBD2 (5 bases). V was cut by 8 bases and J by 3 bases, with 14 bases left in between. CDR1 is MNHNS and CDR2 is SASEGT in the germline V gene. There are 13 residues in the CDR3. In nucleotides, the CDR3 is TGTGCCAGCGGCCGGGGATTAAGCTACGAGCAGTACTTC. The encoded protein is CASGRGLSYEQYF.

CDR3 loop: CASSLDGTSSEQYF. The CDR3 coding sequence is TGTGCCAGCAGCTTAGATGGGACTAGTAGCGAGCAGTACTTC. The J gene is TRBJ2-7, the V gene TRBV11-2, with 8 positions matching TRBD2. This CDR3 comprises 14 residues. Germline CDR1 is SGHAT and CDR2 is FQNNGV. The junction had 4 bases not matched to a gene; V was cut back by 0 bases and J by 6 bases.

The chain joins TRBV7-9 to TRBJ1-5, with a weak D call TRBD1 (5 bases). The CDR3 length is 17 residues. V gave up 1 base and J gave up 2 bases, with 15 bases separating them. From germline, CDR1 is SEHNR and CDR2 FQNEAQ (reference sequence). The DNA of the CDR3 is TGTGCCAGCAGCTTAGGGCAGGGTCTTCGAGGCAATCAGCCCCAGCATTTT. This sequence encodes CASSLGQGLRGNQPQHF.

The gene calls are TRBV5-1 and TRBJ2-7; D possibly corresponds to TRBD2 (5 bases). CDR3 length: 16 amino acids. V dropped 0 bases and J dropped 2 bases, with 15 bases sitting between them. Germline assignment: CDR1 SGHRS and CDR2 YFSETQ. CDR3 sequence: CASSLAGQGLTYEQYF. The CDR3 DNA sequence: TGCGCCAGCAGCTTGGCCGGGCAAGGACTCACCTACGAGCAGTACTTC.

The chain recombines TRBV28 with TRBJ1-5; D is undetermined. The CDR3 has 12 amino acids. Trimming pared 9 bases from V and 4 bases from J, leaving 10 bases between. Germline V lookup: CDR1 MDHEN, CDR2 SYDVKM. The CDR3 reads CASYTGNQPQHF. Written as DNA, the CDR3 is TGTGCCAGTTATACCGGTAATCAGCCCCAGCATTTT.

This clone was counted between two and nine times. The rearrangement links TRBV6-1 to TRBJ2-7; 13 bases agree with TRBD2. This CDR3 has 15 amino acids. Per germline, CDR1 MNHNS and CDR2 SASEGT. Trimming at V came to 1 base and at J to 4 bases, leaving 1 base not matched to a gene. The CDR3 here is CASSEGTSGSYEQYF. The CDR3 DNA reads as TGTGCCAGCAGTGAAGGGACTAGCGGGAGTTACGAGCAGTACTTC.

The chain joins TRBV18 to TRBJ2-1, with D maybe TRBD2 (5 bases). V was trimmed by 0 bases and J by 3 bases, leaving 12 bases between them. The CDR3 totals 16 residues. The V gene's germline CDR1 is KGHSH and CDR2 LQKENI. Written as DNA, the CDR3 is TGTGCCAGCTCACCACCCCTCCTAGCCGACTACAATGAGCAGTTCTTC. Translating it yields CASSPPLLADYNEQFF.

The V and J genes are TRBV2 and TRBJ1-2; D unclear. Germline values: CDR1 SNHLY, CDR2 FYNNEI. Trimming took off 8 bases at V and 4 bases at J, with 20 bases between the two ends. The CDR3 spans 15 residues. CDR3 protein: CASLDPKYRFYGYTF. In DNA form, the CDR3 reads TGTGCCAGCCTCGACCCCAAATACCGGTTCTATGGCTACACCTTC.

This clone was counted only a few times. This chain connects TRBV7-9 to TRBJ2-2, with 13 bases that match TRBD2. V trimming: 5 bases; J trimming: 3 bases; junction bases outside the gene matches: 6. The CDR3 totals 17 residues. Per the germline V gene, CDR1 is SEHNR and CDR2 is FQNEAQ (reference sequence). CDR3 DNA sequence: TGTGCCAGCAGCCGGACTAGCGGGAGAACGGACACCGGGGAGCTGTTTTTT. Translation: CASSRTSGRTDTGELFF. The entire variable domain, with the rest obtained from reference TRBV7-9 and TRBJ2-2, is as follows: DTGVSQNPRHKITKRGQNVTFRCDPISEHNRLYWYRQTLGQGPEFLTYFQNEAQLEKSRLLSDRFSAERPKGSFSTLEIQRTEQGDSAMYLCASSRTSGRTDTGELFFGEGSRLTVL.

This clone came up many times. The chain links TRBV5-8 to TRBJ2-7; D might be TRBD2 (5 bases). CDR1 is SGHTS, CDR2 YDEGEE, per germline. Trimming stripped 1 base from V and 6 bases from J, with 29 bases between. The CDR3 runs 19 residues. Written as DNA, the CDR3 is TGTGCCAGCAGCTTGAGACCGGGGAAGCGAAACCACCGACCTGGCGAGCAGTACTTC. It translates to CASSLRPGKRNHRPGEQYF.

J is TRBJ2-3 and V is TRBV5-1; D is unclear. From germline, CDR1 is SGHRS and CDR2 YFSETQ. This CDR3 has 13 amino acids. V was trimmed by 1 base and J by 3 bases, leaving 6 bases between them. The CDR3 region is CASSLPGTDTQYF. The CDR3 nucleotides read TGCGCCAGCAGCTTGCCCGGGACAGATACGCAGTATTTT.